Listed below are T cell receptor beta chains from one sample, sequenced in a study of blood T cell repertoires in COVID-19. The protocol was immunoSEQ multiplex PCR, while the TCRdb copy is restricted to in-frame clones and leaves out a portion. The sample consists of 250,000 or so clones, roughly 83% of them appearing once. Material: peripheral blood. All receptors derive from a man aged 80 or over with acute or convalescent COVID-19. Both conserved end residues are part of each CDR3. The D gene is left open where the match is weak. Not all rows give a size; the values are once, few, many and, for expanded clones, a class.

v_gene: TRBV19
abundance: .
j_gene: TRBJ1-2
d_gene: TRBD1
CDR3nt: TGTGCCAGTAGTTTCAACAGGGGGCAACCACTTAACTATGGCTACACCTTC
CDR3aa: CASSFNRGQPLNYGYTF

v_gene: TRBV24-1
abundance: .
j_gene: TRBJ2-3
d_gene: TRBD2
CDR3nt: TGTGCCACCAGTGATCCGCTTTCGCTAGCGGAAGCAGATACGCAGTATTTT
CDR3aa: CATSDPLSLAEADTQYF

v_gene: TRBV6-5
abundance: many
j_gene: TRBJ1-5
d_gene: TRBD1
CDR3nt: TGTGCCACAGGACAGGGCTTCACTCAGCCCCAGCATTTT
CDR3aa: CATGQGFTQPQHF

v_gene: TRBV19
abundance: .
j_gene: TRBJ2-5
d_gene: .
CDR3nt: TGTGCCAGTAGTCCGCGGGGTAGGCAGACCCAGTACTTC
CDR3aa: CASSPRGRQTQYF

v_gene: TRBV7-9
abundance: .
j_gene: TRBJ2-1
d_gene: .
CDR3nt: TGTGCCAGCAGCCTTAGCGGATCCTCCTACAATGAGCAGTTCTTC
CDR3aa: CASSLSGSSYNEQFF

v_gene: TRBV19
abundance: few
j_gene: TRBJ2-7
d_gene: .
CDR3nt: TGTGCCAGTAGTACTCCGGCAGGTCTATCCTACGAGCAGTACTTC
CDR3aa: CASSTPAGLSYEQYF

v_gene: TRBV3-1/TRBV3-2
abundance: .
j_gene: TRBJ2-2
d_gene: TRBD1
CDR3nt: TGTGCCACTCGGGACAGAAACACCGGGGAGCTGTTTTTT
CDR3aa: CATRDRNTGELFF

v_gene: TRBV3-1/TRBV3-2
abundance: .
j_gene: TRBJ2-7
d_gene: .
CDR3nt: TGTGCCAGCAGTGGGGCAGGAGCCTACGAGCAGTACTTC
CDR3aa: CASSGAGAYEQYF

v_gene: TRBV7-8
abundance: .
j_gene: TRBJ1-1
d_gene: .
CDR3nt: TGTGCCAGCATCCCCAGAATGAACACTGAAGCTTTCTTT
CDR3aa: CASIPRMNTEAFF

v_gene: TRBV28
abundance: .
j_gene: TRBJ2-5
d_gene: TRBD1
CDR3nt: TGTGCCAGCAGTACACCCGGGACAGGGAGGGAGACCCAGTACTTC
CDR3aa: CASSTPGTGRETQYF

v_gene: TRBV6-6
abundance: .
j_gene: TRBJ1-2
d_gene: TRBD1
CDR3nt: TGTGCCAGCAGTGGCGGGACAGTCTATGGCTACACCTTC
CDR3aa: CASSGGTVYGYTF

v_gene: TRBV10-2
abundance: .
j_gene: TRBJ2-2
d_gene: .
CDR3nt: TGCGCCAGCAGATCAGGGGAAATCCTCGTCGGGGAGCTGTTTTTT
CDR3aa: CASRSGEILVGELFF

v_gene: TRBV6-2/TRBV6-3
abundance: .
j_gene: TRBJ1-6
d_gene: .
CDR3nt: TGTGCCAGCAGTCCCCCCGGACAGATTAATTCACCCCTCCACTTT
CDR3aa: CASSPPGQINSPLHF

v_gene: TRBV14
abundance: .
j_gene: TRBJ2-1
d_gene: TRBD2
CDR3nt: TGTGCCAGCAGCCAAGATAGCGGGCTGAGGGTCGGCAATGAGCAGTTCTTC
CDR3aa: CASSQDSGLRVGNEQFF

v_gene: TRBV7-9
abundance: .
j_gene: TRBJ1-2
d_gene: .
CDR3nt: TGTGCCAGCAGCCCGCCGGACTACCGCTATGGCTACACCTTC
CDR3aa: CASSPPDYRYGYTF

v_gene: TRBV21-1
abundance: .
j_gene: TRBJ1-2
d_gene: .
CDR3nt: TGTGCCAGCAATTTGTGGGGGGAAAACTATGGCTACACCTTC
CDR3aa: CASNLWGENYGYTF

v_gene: TRBV19
abundance: .
j_gene: TRBJ2-1
d_gene: TRBD2
CDR3nt: TGTGCCAGTAGTTTAGCGGGGGGGGACTACAATGAGCAGTTCTTC
CDR3aa: CASSLAGGDYNEQFF

v_gene: TRBV2
abundance: .
j_gene: TRBJ1-2
d_gene: TRBD1
CDR3nt: TGTGCCAGTAAATCCGGGACAGAGGATGGCTACACCTTC
CDR3aa: CASKSGTEDGYTF

v_gene: TRBV9
abundance: .
j_gene: TRBJ1-6
d_gene: TRBD1
CDR3nt: TGTGCCAGCAGGAGGGGGACAGGCGAGAATTCACCCCTCCACTTT
CDR3aa: CASRRGTGENSPLHF

v_gene: TRBV27
abundance: .
j_gene: TRBJ2-3
d_gene: TRBD1
CDR3nt: TGTGCCAGTGTGACCCGATCGGGACAGGGGAGAGATACGCAGTATTTT
CDR3aa: CASVTRSGQGRDTQYF

v_gene: TRBV9
abundance: .
j_gene: TRBJ2-5
d_gene: .
CDR3nt: TGTGCCAGCAGCGTTCAGGGGACAGAGACCCAGTACTTC
CDR3aa: CASSVQGTETQYF

v_gene: TRBV2
abundance: .
j_gene: TRBJ2-5
d_gene: .
CDR3nt: TGTGCCAGCACCCACAGGGAAGAGACCCAGTACTTC
CDR3aa: CASTHREETQYF

v_gene: TRBV27
abundance: .
j_gene: TRBJ2-7
d_gene: .
CDR3nt: TGCGCCAGCAGTTCCACCCGGGGGACCGAGCAGTACTTC
CDR3aa: CASSSTRGTEQYF

v_gene: TRBV19
abundance: .
j_gene: TRBJ1-6
d_gene: .
CDR3nt: TGTGCCAGTAGTGTAAAACAAGATTCACCCCTCCACTTT
CDR3aa: CASSVKQDSPLHF

v_gene: TRBV10-2
abundance: .
j_gene: TRBJ1-1
d_gene: .
CDR3nt: TGCGCCAGCAGTGAGGGGACAACAGAAGCTTTCTTT
CDR3aa: CASSEGTTEAFF

v_gene: TRBV7-2
abundance: .
j_gene: TRBJ2-2
d_gene: TRBD2
CDR3nt: TGTGCCAGCAGTCCTCAGTGGGGGACTAGCAGAAACACCGGGGAGCTGTTTTTT
CDR3aa: CASSPQWGTSRNTGELFF

v_gene: TRBV7-2
abundance: .
j_gene: TRBJ1-2
d_gene: TRBD1
CDR3nt: TGTGCCAGCAGCTCCCTCGGGACAGGGGTCTATGGCTACACCTTC
CDR3aa: CASSSLGTGVYGYTF

v_gene: TRBV7-9
abundance: .
j_gene: TRBJ1-1
d_gene: .
CDR3nt: TGTGCCAGCCAGACAGATTTGAACACTGAAGCTTTCTTT
CDR3aa: CASQTDLNTEAFF

v_gene: TRBV6-2/TRBV6-3
abundance: once
j_gene: TRBJ2-5
d_gene: TRBD2
CDR3nt: TGTGCCAGCAGTTACCCCTACTGGCTAGCGGGGGGGGAGACCCAGTACTTC
CDR3aa: CASSYPYWLAGGETQYF

v_gene: TRBV11-2
abundance: .
j_gene: TRBJ1-6
d_gene: TRBD1
CDR3nt: TGTGCCAGCAGCTTAGAGAGACAGGGTGGAACACCCCTCCACTTT
CDR3aa: CASSLERQGGTPLHF

v_gene: TRBV3-1/TRBV3-2
abundance: .
j_gene: TRBJ2-1
d_gene: TRBD2
CDR3nt: TGTGCCAGCAGCCAAGGACTAGCGGAGGTCTACAATGAGCAGTTCTTC
CDR3aa: CASSQGLAEVYNEQFF

v_gene: TRBV19
abundance: .
j_gene: TRBJ1-2
d_gene: TRBD1
CDR3nt: TGTGCCAGTACCCACTCCAGGGGGCGAGGGTTCGGCTACACCTTC
CDR3aa: CASTHSRGRGFGYTF

v_gene: TRBV11-2
abundance: .
j_gene: TRBJ1-1
d_gene: TRBD1
CDR3nt: TGTGCCAGCAGCTTAGATCCAGGGGGCACTGAAGCTTTCTTT
CDR3aa: CASSLDPGGTEAFF

v_gene: TRBV5-1
abundance: .
j_gene: TRBJ2-7
d_gene: .
CDR3nt: TGCGCCAGCAGCATAGGACTGGGTCTGACCTACGAGCAGTACTTC
CDR3aa: CASSIGLGLTYEQYF

v_gene: TRBV11-3
abundance: .
j_gene: TRBJ2-2
d_gene: .
CDR3nt: TGTGCCAGCAGCCTCCTCGACACCGGGGAGCTGTTTTTT
CDR3aa: CASSLLDTGELFF

v_gene: TRBV12-3/TRBV12-4
abundance: .
j_gene: TRBJ1-6
d_gene: .
CDR3nt: TGTGCCAGCAGCCTAGAGAATTCACCCCTCCACTTT
CDR3aa: CASSLENSPLHF

v_gene: TRBV6-2/TRBV6-3
abundance: .
j_gene: TRBJ2-7
d_gene: .
CDR3nt: TGTGCCAGCAGTCCCCCGGAGCCGGAGCAGTACTTC
CDR3aa: CASSPPEPEQYF

v_gene: TRBV18
abundance: .
j_gene: TRBJ2-7
d_gene: TRBD1
CDR3nt: TGTGCCAGCTCACCACTGCAAGGGGGCCACGAGCAGTACTTC
CDR3aa: CASSPLQGGHEQYF

v_gene: TRBV15
abundance: .
j_gene: TRBJ1-4
d_gene: .
CDR3nt: TGTGCCACCACAGCAGGGCCTGCAACTAATGAAAAACTGTTTTTT
CDR3aa: CATTAGPATNEKLFF

v_gene: TRBV5-1
abundance: once
j_gene: TRBJ1-1
d_gene: TRBD1
CDR3nt: TGCGCCAGCAGCCCGGGACAGGAAGGGACTGAAGCTTTCTTT
CDR3aa: CASSPGQEGTEAFF

v_gene: TRBV15
abundance: .
j_gene: TRBJ1-3
d_gene: .
CDR3nt: TGTGCCACCAGCATACGAACAGGGTCTGGAAACACCATATATTTT
CDR3aa: CATSIRTGSGNTIYF